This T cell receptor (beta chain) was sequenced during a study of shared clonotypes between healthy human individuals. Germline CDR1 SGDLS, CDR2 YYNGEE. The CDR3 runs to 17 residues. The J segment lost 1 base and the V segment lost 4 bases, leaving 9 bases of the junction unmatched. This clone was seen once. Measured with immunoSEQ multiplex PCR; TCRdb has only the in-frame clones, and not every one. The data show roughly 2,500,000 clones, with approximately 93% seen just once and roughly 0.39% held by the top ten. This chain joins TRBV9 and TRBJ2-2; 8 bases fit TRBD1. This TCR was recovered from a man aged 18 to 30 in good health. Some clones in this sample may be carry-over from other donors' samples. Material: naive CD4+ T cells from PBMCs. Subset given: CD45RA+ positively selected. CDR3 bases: TGTGCCAGCAGCCACTCTGCTGGGACAGGGAACACCGGGGAGCTGTTTTTT. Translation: CASSHSAGTGNTGELFF.